The clone carrying this T cell receptor (beta chain) came up many times. Using a J-beta primer mix together with a sample-barcoded 5' primer, a second PCR was run for roughly 6 to 12 cycles. One entry per CDR3 protein, called by TCRdb with MiXCR from the 5' RACE reads. Of 630,000 or so distinct CDR3 sequences in the sample, roughly 31% were seen once. The data stem from a study of blood T cells in healthy people across ages. For the study at large: About one barcoded TCR beta cDNA was captured per two T cells.

V dropped 0 bases and J dropped 4 bases, with 9 bases sitting between them. The length of the CDR3 is 14 residues. Per the germline V gene, CDR1 is MGHRA and CDR2 is YSYEKL. Every donor gave about 9 milliliters of peripheral blood. The chain recombines TRBV4-1 with TRBJ1-2; D is uncertain. This TCR came from an elderly woman in good health. Sample: blood. The CDR3 loop reads CASSQEGKSYGYTF. The DNA for the CDR3 is TGCGCCAGCAGCCAAGAAGGAAAGAGCTATGGCTACACCTTC.